The following is a T cell receptor beta chain sequence with its context. The table came from immunoSEQ multiplex PCR; TCRdb's copy has only in-frame clones and leaves some out. The sample shows 75,000 to 100,000 clones, around 82% of them seen only once. This sample stems from a study of control samples from healthy donors and cancer patients. The V gene's germline CDR1 is MDHEN and CDR2 SYDVKM. The CDR3 runs to 12 residues. Trimming stripped 3 bases from V and 8 bases from J, with 10 bases between. The chain couples TRBV28 to TRBJ1-2; D perhaps matches TRBD1 (5 bases). Sequenced input: blood. This receptor was identified in a man in his sixties in good health. CDR3 region: CASSLSTGGYTF. DNA for the CDR3: TGTGCCAGCAGTTTGAGCACAGGAGGCTACACCTTC.